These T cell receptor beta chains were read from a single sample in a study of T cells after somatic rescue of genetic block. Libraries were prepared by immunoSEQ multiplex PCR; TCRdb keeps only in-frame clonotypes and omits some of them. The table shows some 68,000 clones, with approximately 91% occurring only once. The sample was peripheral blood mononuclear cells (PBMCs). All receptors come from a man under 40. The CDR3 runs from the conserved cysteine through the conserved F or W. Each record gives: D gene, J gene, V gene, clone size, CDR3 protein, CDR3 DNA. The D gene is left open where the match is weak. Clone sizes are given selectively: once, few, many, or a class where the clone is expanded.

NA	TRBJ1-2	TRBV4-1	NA	CASSQGRAGEGYTF	TGCGCCAGCAGCCAAGGGAGGGCAGGGGAGGGCTACACCTTC
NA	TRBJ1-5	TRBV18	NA	CASSPISLGTHYSNQPQHF	TGTGCCAGCTCACCCATTTCGCTTGGGACCCATTATAGCAATCAGCCCCAGCATTTT
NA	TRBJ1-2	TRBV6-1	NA	CASSGLGPGLGYTF	TGTGCCAGCAGTGGTTTAGGCCCGGGGTTAGGCTACACCTTC
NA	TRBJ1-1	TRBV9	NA	CASSVGYRAGTEAFF	TGTGCCAGCAGCGTAGGGTACAGGGCCGGGACTGAAGCTTTCTTT
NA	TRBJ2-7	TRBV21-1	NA	CASSSNPDYEQYF	TGTGCCAGCAGTTCAAACCCGGATTACGAGCAGTACTTC
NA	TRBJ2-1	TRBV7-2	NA	CASSRPRERNEQFF	TGTGCCAGCAGCCGCCCCAGGGAGAGAAATGAGCAGTTCTTC
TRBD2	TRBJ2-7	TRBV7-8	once	CASSQPTSGRAGNEQYF	TGTGCCAGCAGCCAGCCGACTAGCGGGAGGGCCGGGAACGAGCAGTACTTC
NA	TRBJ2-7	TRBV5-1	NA	CASSLALTNYEQYF	TGCGCCAGCAGCTTGGCCCTGACTAACTACGAGCAGTACTTC
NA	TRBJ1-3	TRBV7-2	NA	CASSPGAGRGNTIYF	TGTGCCAGCAGCCCCGGGGCGGGTCGGGGAAACACCATATATTTT
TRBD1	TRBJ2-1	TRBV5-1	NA	CASSWTGNNEQFF	TGCGCCAGCAGCTGGACAGGGAACAATGAGCAGTTCTTC
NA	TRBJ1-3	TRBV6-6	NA	CASSYRGDSGNTIYF	TGTGCCAGCAGTTATAGGGGGGACTCTGGAAACACCATATATTTT
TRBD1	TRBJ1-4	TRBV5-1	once	CASNQGATNEKLFF	TGCGCCAGCAACCAGGGGGCGACTAATGAAAAACTGTTTTTT
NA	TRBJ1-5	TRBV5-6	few	CASSSGRGLPQHF	TGTGCCAGCAGCTCAGGACGGGGCTTGCCCCAGCATTTT